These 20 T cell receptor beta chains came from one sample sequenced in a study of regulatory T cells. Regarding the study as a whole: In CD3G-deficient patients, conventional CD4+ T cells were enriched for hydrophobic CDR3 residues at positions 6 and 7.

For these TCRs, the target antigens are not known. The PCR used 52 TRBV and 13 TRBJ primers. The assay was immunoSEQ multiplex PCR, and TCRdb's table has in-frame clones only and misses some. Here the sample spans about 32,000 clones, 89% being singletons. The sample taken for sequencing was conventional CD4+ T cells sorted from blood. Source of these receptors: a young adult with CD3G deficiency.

CDR3 DNA sequence: TGTGCCAGTAGTAACCAGGGGAACACCGGGGAGCTGTTTTTT. It codes for CASSNQGNTGELFF. The V gene is TRBV19, the J gene TRBJ2-2, with D perhaps TRBD1 (5 bases). CDR3 length: 14 residues. Germline loops: CDR1 LNHDA, CDR2 SQIVND (reference sequence). V lost 4 bases and J 1 base, leaving 7 bases between the germline ends.

The CDR3 sequence: CASSRAEGYGYTF. Written as DNA, the CDR3 is TGTGCCAGCAGCCGGGCAGAAGGCTATGGCTACACCTTC. The rearrangement uses TRBV6-5 and TRBJ1-2; D is unclear. Germline values: CDR1 MNHEY, CDR2 SVGAGI. The CDR3 loop spans 13 amino acids. The V end was cut by 6 bases, the J end by 4 bases, with 12 bases between.

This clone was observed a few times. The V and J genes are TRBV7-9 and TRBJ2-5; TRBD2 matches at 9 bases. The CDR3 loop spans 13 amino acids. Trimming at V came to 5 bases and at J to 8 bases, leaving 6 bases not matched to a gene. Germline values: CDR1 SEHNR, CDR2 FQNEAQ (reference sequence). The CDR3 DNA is TGTGCCAGCAGCCCAGCGGGAGGCCCCACCCAGTACTTC. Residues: CASSPAGGPTQYF.

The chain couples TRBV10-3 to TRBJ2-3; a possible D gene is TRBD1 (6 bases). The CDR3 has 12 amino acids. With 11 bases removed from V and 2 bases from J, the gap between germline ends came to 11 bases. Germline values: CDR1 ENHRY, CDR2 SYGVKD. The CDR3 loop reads CAVQGSTDTQYF. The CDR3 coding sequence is TGTGCCGTTCAGGGGTCCACAGATACGCAGTATTTT.

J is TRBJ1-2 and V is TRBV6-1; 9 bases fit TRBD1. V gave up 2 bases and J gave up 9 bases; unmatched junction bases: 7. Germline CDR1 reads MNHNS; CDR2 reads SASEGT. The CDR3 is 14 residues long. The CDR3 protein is CASSEPGQGGRYTF. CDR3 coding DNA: TGTGCCAGCAGTGAACCGGGACAGGGAGGGCGCTACACCTTC.

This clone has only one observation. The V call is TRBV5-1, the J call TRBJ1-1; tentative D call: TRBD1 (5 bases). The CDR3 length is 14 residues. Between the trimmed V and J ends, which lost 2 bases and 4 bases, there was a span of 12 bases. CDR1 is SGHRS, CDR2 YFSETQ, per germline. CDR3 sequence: CASSFGGDSTEAFF. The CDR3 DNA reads TGCGCCAGCAGCTTCGGGGGGGACTCCACTGAAGCTTTCTTT. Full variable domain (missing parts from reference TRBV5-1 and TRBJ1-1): KAGVTQTPRYLIKTRGQQVTLSCSPISGHRSVSWYQQTPGQGLQFLFEYFSETQRNKGNFPGRFSGRQFSNSRSEMNVSTLELGDSALYLCASSFGGDSTEAFFGQGTRLTVV.

The CDR3 sequence: CSVSRGAEAFF. CDR3 in DNA: TGCAGCGTTAGCCGGGGGGCTGAAGCTTTCTTT. The chain employs TRBV29-1 and TRBJ1-1, with D maybe TRBD1 (5 bases). This CDR3 has 11 amino acids. The germline CDR1 and CDR2 sequences are SQVTM and ANQGSEA. V was cut by 5 bases and J by 6 bases, with 10 bases left in between.

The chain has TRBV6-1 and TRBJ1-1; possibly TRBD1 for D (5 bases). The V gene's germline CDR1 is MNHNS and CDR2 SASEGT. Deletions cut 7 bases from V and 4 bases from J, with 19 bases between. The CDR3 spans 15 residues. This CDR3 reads CASTQRAGRGTEAFF. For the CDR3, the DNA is TGTGCCAGCACCCAACGGGCAGGGCGGGGCACTGAAGCTTTCTTT.

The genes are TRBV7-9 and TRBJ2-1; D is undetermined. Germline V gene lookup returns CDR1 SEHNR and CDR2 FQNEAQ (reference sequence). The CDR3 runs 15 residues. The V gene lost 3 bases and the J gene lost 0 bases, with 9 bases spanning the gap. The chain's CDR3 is CASSLRGSSYNEQFF. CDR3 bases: TGTGCCAGCAGCTTGAGAGGAAGCTCCTACAATGAGCAGTTCTTC. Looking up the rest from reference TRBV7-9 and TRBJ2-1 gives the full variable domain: DTGVSQNPRHKITKRGQNVTFRCDPISEHNRLYWYRQTLGQGPEFLTYFQNEAQLEKSRLLSDRFSAERPKGSFSTLEIQRTEQGDSAMYLCASSLRGSSYNEQFFGPGTRLTVL.

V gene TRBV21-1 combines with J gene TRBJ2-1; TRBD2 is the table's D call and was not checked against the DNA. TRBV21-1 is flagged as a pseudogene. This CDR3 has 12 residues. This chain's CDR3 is CASSKSGSEQFF. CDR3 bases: TGTGCCAGCAGCAAAAGTGGTAGTGAGCAGTTCTTC.

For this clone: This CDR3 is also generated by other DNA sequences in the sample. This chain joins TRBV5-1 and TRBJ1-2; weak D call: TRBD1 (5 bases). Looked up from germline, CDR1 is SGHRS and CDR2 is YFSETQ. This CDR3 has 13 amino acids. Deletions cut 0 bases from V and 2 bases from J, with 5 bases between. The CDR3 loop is CASSLAGNYGYTF. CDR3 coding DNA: TGCGCCAGCAGCTTGGCAGGGAACTATGGCTACACCTTC.

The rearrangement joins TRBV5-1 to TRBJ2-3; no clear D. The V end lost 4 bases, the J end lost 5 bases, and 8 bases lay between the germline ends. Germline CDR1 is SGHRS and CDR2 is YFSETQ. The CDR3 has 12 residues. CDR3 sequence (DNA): TGCGCCAGCAGCCGAATTGGAGATACGCAGTATTTT. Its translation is CASSRIGDTQYF.

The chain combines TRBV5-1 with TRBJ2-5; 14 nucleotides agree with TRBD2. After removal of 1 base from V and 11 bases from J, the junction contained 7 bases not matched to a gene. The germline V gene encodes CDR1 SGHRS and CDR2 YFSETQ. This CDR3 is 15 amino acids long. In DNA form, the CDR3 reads TGCGCCAGCAGCTTGACAGGAGGGACTAGCGGGGGACAGTACTTC. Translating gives CASSLTGGTSGGQYF.

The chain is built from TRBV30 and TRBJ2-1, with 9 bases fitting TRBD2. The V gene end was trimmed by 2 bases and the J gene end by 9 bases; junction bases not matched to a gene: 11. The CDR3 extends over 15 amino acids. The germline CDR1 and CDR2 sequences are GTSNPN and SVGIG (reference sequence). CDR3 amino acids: CAWSKAGGVGGEQFF. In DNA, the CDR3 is TGTGCCTGGAGTAAAGCGGGAGGAGTAGGGGGTGAGCAGTTCTTC.

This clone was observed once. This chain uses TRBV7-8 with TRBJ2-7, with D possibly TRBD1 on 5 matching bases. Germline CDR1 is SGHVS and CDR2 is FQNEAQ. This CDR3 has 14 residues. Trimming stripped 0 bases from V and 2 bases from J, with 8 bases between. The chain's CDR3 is CASSLAPGTYEQYF. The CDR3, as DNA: TGTGCCAGCAGCTTAGCGCCAGGGACCTACGAGCAGTACTTC.

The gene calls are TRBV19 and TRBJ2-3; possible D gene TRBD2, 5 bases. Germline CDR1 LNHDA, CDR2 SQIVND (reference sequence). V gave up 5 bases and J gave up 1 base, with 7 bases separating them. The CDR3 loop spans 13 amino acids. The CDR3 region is CASSEGRTDTQYF. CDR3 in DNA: TGTGCCAGTAGTGAGGGCCGCACAGATACGCAGTATTTT.

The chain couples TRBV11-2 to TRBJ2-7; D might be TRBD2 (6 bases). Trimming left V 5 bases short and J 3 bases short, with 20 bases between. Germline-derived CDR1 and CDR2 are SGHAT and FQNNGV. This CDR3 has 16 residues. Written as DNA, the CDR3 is TGTGCCAGCAGCCCGGAGGGACGGACGTATTTCTACGAGCAGTACTTC. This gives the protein CASSPEGRTYFYEQYF.

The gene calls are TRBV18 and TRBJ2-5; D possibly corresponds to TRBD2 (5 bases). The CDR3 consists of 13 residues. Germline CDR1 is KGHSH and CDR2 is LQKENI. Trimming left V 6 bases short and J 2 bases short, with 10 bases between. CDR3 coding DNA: TGTGCCAGCTCCTCAGAGCGGCAAGAGACCCAGTACTTC. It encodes CASSSERQETQYF.

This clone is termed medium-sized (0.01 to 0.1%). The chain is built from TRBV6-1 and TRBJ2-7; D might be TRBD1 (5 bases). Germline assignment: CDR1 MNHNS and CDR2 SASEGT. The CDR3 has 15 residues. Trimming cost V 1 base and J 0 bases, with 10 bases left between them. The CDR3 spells CASSEGGRRSYEQYF. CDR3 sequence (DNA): TGTGCCAGCAGTGAAGGGGGCCGACGCTCCTACGAGCAGTACTTC.

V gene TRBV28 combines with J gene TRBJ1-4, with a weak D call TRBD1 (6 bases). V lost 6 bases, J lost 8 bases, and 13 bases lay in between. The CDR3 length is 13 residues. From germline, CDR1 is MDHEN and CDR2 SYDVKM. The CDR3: CASSRTGIEKLFF. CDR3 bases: TGTGCCAGCAGCCGAACAGGGATCGAAAAACTGTTTTTT.